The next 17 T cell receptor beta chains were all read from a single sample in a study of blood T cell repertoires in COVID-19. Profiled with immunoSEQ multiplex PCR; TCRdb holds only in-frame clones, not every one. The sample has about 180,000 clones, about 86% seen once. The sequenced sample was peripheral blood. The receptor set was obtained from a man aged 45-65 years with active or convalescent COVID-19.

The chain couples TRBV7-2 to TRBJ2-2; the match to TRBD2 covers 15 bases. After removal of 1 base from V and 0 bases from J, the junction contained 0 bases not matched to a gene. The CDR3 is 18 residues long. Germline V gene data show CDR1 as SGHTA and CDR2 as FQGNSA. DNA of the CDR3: TGTGCCAGCAGCTTAGGGACTAGCGGGGGGGCGAACACCGGGGAGCTGTTTTTT. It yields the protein CASSLGTSGGANTGELFF.

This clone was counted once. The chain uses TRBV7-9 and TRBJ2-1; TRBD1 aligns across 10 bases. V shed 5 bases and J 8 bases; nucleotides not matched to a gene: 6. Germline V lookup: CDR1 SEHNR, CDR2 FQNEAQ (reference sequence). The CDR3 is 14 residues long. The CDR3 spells CASSTRQGADEQFF. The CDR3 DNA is TGTGCCAGCAGCACCCGACAGGGGGCGGATGAGCAGTTCTTC. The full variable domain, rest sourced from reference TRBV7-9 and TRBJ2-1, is DTGVSQNPRHKITKRGQNVTFRCDPISEHNRLYWYRQTLGQGPEFLTYFQNEAQLEKSRLLSDRFSAERPKGSFSTLEIQRTEQGDSAMYLCASSTRQGADEQFFGPGTRLTVL.

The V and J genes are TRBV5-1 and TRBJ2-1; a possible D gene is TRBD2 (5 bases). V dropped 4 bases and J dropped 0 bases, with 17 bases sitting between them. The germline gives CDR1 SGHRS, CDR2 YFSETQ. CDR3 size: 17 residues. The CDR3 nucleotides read TGCGCCAGCAGCCCCCGGGCGGGCCCTAGCTCCTACAATGAGCAGTTCTTC. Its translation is CASSPRAGPSSYNEQFF.

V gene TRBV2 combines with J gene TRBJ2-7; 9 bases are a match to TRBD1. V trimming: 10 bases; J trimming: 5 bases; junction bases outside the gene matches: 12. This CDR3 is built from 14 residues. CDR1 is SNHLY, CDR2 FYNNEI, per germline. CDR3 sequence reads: CATLQGDRVDEQYF. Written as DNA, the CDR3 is TGTGCCACCCTACAGGGGGACAGGGTGGACGAGCAGTACTTC.

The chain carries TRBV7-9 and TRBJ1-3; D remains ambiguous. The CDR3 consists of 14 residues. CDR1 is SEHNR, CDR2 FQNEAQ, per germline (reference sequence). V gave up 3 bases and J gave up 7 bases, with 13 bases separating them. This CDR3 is CASSFENFMNTIYF. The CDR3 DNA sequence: TGTGCCAGCAGCTTTGAGAACTTTATGAACACCATATATTTT.

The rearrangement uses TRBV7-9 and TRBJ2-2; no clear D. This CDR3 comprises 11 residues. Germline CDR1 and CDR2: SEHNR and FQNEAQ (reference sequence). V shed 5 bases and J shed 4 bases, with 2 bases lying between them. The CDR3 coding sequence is TGTGCCAGCAGCCGCACCGGGGAGCTGTTTTTT. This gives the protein CASSRTGELFF.

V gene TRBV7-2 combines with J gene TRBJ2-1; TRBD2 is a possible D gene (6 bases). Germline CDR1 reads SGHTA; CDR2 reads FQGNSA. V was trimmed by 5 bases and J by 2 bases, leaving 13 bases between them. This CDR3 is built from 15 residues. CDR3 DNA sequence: TGTGCCAGCAGCGACAGCCGGGGGACCTACAATGAGCAGTTCTTC. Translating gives CASSDSRGTYNEQFF.

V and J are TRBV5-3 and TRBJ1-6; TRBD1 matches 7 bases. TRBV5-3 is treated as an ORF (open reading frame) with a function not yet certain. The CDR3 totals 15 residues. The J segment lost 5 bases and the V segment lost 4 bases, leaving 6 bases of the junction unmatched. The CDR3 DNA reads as TGTGCCAGAAGCCTCGGACAGGAGGATAATTCACCCCTCCACTTT. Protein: CARSLGQEDNSPLHF.

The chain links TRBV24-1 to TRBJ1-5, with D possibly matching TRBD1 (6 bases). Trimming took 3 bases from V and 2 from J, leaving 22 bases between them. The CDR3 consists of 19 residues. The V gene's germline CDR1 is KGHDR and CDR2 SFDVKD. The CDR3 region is CATSDAQTGPHGGNQPQHF. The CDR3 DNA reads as TGTGCCACCAGTGATGCCCAGACAGGCCCTCATGGGGGCAATCAGCCCCAGCATTTT.

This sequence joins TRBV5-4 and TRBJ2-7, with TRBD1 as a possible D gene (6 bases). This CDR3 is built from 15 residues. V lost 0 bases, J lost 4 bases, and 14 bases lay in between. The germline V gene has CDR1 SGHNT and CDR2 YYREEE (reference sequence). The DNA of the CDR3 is TGTGCCAGCAGCTTGGCATCAGGGGTAGGGTACGAGCAGTACTTC. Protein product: CASSLASGVGYEQYF. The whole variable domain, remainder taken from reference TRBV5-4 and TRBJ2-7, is ETGVTQSPTHLIKTRGQQVTLRCSSQSGHNTVSWYQQALGQGPQFIFQYYREEENGRGNFPPRFSGLQFPNYSSELNVNALELDDSALYLCASSLASGVGYEQYFGPGTRLTVT.

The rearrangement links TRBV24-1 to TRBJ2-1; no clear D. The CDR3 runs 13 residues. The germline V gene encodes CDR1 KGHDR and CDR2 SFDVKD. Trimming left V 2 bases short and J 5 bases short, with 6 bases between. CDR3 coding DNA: TGTGCCACCAGTGATTCTTATAACAATGAGCAGTTCTTC. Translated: CATSDSYNNEQFF.

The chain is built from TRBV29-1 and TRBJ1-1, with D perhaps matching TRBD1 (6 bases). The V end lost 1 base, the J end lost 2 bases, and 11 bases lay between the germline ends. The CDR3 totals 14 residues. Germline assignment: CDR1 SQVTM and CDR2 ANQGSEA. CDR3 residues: CSVEGRTANTEAFF. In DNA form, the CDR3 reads TGCAGCGTTGAAGGCCGGACAGCCAACACTGAAGCTTTCTTT.

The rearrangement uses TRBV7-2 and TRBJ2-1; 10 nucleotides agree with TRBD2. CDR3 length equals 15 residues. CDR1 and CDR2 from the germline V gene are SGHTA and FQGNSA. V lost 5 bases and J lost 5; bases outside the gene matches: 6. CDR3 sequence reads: CASSRTSGAHNEQFF. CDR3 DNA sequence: TGTGCCAGCAGCAGAACTAGCGGGGCCCACAATGAGCAGTTCTTC.

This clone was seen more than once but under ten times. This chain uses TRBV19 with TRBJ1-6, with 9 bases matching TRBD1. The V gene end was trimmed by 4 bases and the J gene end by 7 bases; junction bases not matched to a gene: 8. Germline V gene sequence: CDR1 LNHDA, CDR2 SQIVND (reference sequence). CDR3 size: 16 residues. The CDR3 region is CASSTSDRGPNSPLHF. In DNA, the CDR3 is TGTGCCAGTAGTACCTCGGACAGGGGACCGAATTCACCCCTCCACTTT.

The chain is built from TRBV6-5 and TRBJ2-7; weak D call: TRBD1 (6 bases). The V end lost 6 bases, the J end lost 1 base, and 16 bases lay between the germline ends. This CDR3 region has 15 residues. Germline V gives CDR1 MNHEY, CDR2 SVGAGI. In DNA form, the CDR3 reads TGTGCCAGCAGGGCGGACAGCCAAGGGTCCTACGAGCAGTACTTC. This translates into CASRADSQGSYEQYF.

In DNA, the CDR3 is TGTGCCAGCAGCTTAACAGGGTCCGGGGAGCTGTTTTTT. As protein: CASSLTGSGELFF. V gene TRBV13 combines with J gene TRBJ2-2; possible D gene TRBD1, 6 bases. Between the trimmed V and J ends, which lost 2 bases and 6 bases, there was a span of 7 bases. The CDR3 extends over 13 amino acids. Germline CDR1 reads PRHDT; CDR2 reads FYEKMQ (reference sequence).

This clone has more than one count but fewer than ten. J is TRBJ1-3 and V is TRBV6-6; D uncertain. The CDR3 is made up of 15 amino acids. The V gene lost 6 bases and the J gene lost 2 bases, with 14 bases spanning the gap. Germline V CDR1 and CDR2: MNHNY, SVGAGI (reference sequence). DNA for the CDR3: TGTGCCAGCAGCTCGGTCCCAGCGCCTGGAAACACCATATATTTT. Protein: CASSSVPAPGNTIYF.